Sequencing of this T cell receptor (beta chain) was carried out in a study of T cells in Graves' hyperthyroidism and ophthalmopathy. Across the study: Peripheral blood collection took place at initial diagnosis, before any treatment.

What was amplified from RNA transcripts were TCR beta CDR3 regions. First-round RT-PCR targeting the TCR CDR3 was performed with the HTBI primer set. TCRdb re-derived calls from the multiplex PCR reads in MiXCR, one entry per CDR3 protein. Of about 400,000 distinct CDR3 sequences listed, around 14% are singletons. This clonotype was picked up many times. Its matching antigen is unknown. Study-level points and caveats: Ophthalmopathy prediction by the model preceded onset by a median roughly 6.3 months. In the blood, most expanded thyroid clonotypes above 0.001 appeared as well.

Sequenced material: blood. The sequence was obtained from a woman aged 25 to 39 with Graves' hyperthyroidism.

The CDR3 spells CASSRVGDRYTGELFF. CDR3 sequence (DNA): TGTGCCAGCAGCAGGGTCGGAGACAGATACACCGGGGAGCTGTTTTTT. The V gene is TRBV28, the J gene TRBJ2-2, with D possibly matching TRBD1 (5 bases). V lost 6 bases and J 3 bases, leaving 17 bases between the germline ends. The CDR3 is made up of 16 amino acids. The V gene's germline CDR1 is MDHEN and CDR2 SYDVKM.